One T cell receptor (beta chain) is described in this entry. The data were taken from a study of blood T cell repertoires in COVID-19. Overall study: The United States, Italy and Spain supplied acute and convalescent COVID-19 samples.

V was pared by 5 bases and J by 2 bases, with 18 bases between. This CDR3 is built from 16 residues. The germline CDR1 and CDR2 sequences are SGHTA and FQGTGA. Original handling: Amplification from reference gene primers served as the basis for estimated nucleated cell counts. Sequenced by immunoSEQ multiplex PCR; TCRdb stores in-frame clones only, minus some. V, J and clone size reflect that table, while D and trimming were determined from the DNA. The sample lists some 240,000 clones; roughly 90% were seen once. Seattle patient enrollment occurred during active infection, with longitudinal follow-up thereafter.

This chain uses TRBV7-3 with TRBJ1-2; D might be TRBD1 (5 bases). Sample: peripheral blood. This clonotype was obtained from a man in his sixties with COVID-19, enrolled during active disease. The CDR3 is CASSPYPGETNYGYTF. In DNA, the CDR3 is TGTGCCAGCAGCCCGTACCCGGGGGAGACCAACTATGGCTACACCTTC.